The 2 T cell receptor beta chains below were found in one sample sequenced in a study of T cells in Graves' hyperthyroidism and ophthalmopathy. Authors of the study amplified TCR beta CDR3 regions from RNA transcripts. RT-PCR in the first round (using the HTBI primer set) targeted the TCR CDR3. TCRdb re-analysed the multiplex PCR reads in MiXCR, keeping a single row per CDR3 protein. The top ten clones hold 8.2% of a sample with approximately 590,000 distinct CDR3 sequences, around 42% of them seen once. Sequencing input: peripheral blood or thyroid tissue (not recorded which). The receptors originated from a woman aged 18 to 35 with Graves' hyperthyroidism.

The CDR3 DNA is TGCAGTGCTAGCGGGACTACCTGGGAGACCCAGTACTTC. Translation gives CSASGTTWETQYF. The rearrangement joins TRBV20-1 to TRBJ2-5; 7 nucleotides align to TRBD2. From germline, CDR1 is DFQATT and CDR2 SNEGSKA (reference sequence). This CDR3 has 13 amino acids. Unmatched junction bases numbered 6, after V lost 3 bases and J lost 5 bases.

This clonotype has more than one count but fewer than ten. This chain connects TRBV5-1 to TRBJ1-6; D call uncertain. The CDR3 spans 14 residues. In germline, CDR1 is SGHRS, CDR2 YFSETQ. V dropped 0 bases and J dropped 7 bases, with 8 bases sitting between them. For the CDR3, the DNA is TGCGCCAGCAGCTTGGAAAGTGGAAATTCACCCCTCCACTTT. Translation: CASSLESGNSPLHF.